The T cell receptor (beta chain) under discussion was sequenced for a study of blood T cell repertoires in COVID-19. Overall study: Samples taken during acute and convalescent COVID-19 were collected in the United States, Italy and Spain.

Method: immunoSEQ multiplex PCR; TCRdb's copy keeps in-frame clones and lacks some. The sample lists roughly 150,000 clones, 80% occurring once. Across about two dozen US areas, participants ranged in age from about 18 to 100 years. The study counted Cohort 3 donors as recovered given two negative PCRs, clearance, or symptom resolution. V gave up 8 bases and J gave up 5 bases; unmatched junction bases: 8. The CDR3 runs to 13 residues. Per the germline V gene, CDR1 is LNHDA and CDR2 is SQIVND (reference sequence). This chain uses TRBV19 with TRBJ2-5; 7 bases agree with TRBD1. Sequencing was performed on PBMCs or T cells enriched from blood (not recorded which). The receptor was isolated from a woman aged 55-70 years who had recovered from COVID-19. CDR3 sequence reads: CASHSQGLETQYF. The DNA for the CDR3 is TGTGCCAGTCATTCACAGGGGTTGGAGACCCAGTACTTC.